These T cell receptor beta chains were read from a single sample in a study of CD4 T cells in relation to SARS-CoV-2 and coronaviruses. Sequenced by immunoSEQ multiplex PCR; TCRdb stores in-frame clones only, minus some. The data contain around 23,000 clones, about 73% of them singletons. Their recognized antigens are unknown. Sequencing input: CD4+ T cells from PBMCs, cultured in vitro. These receptor sequences come from a human donor in good health. CDR3s include the opening cysteine and the closing phenylalanine or tryptophan. A D gene is named only where the DNA matches it firmly. Some rows mark clone size as missing; the rest say once, few, many or name a class of expanded clone.

TRBJ1-5	TRBV5-1	.	.	TGCGCCAGCAGCATGGAACCGAAAGGGGGTCAGCCCCAGCATTTT	CASSMEPKGGQPQHF
TRBJ2-6	TRBV7-7	.	.	TGTGCCAGCAGACCTATATTCTTCTGGGACACTAACCCATCCTCTGGGGCCAACGTCCTGACTTTC	CASRPIFFWDTNPSSGANVLTF
TRBJ1-2	TRBV10-1	.	.	TGCGCCAGCAGTGTTGTTGAATTACCTTTAGGCTATGGCTACACCTTC	CASSVVELPLGYGYTF
TRBJ2-6	TRBV7-9	.	.	TGTGCCAGCCTGGGACCTCGCTCTGGGGCCAACGTCCTGACTTTC	CASLGPRSGANVLTF
TRBJ1-5	TRBV24-1	.	few	TGTGCCACCAGTGATTACAGGAGTGATCAGCCCCAGCATTTT	CATSDYRSDQPQHF
TRBJ2-1	TRBV9	.	.	TGTGCCAGCAGCGTAGGGGCGGGTGATCAGTTCTTC	CASSVGAGDQFF
TRBJ2-5	TRBV15	.	.	TGTGCCACCAGCAGATCAGGGGTCGCCCTGGAGACCCAGTACTTC	CATSRSGVALETQYF
TRBJ2-7	TRBV30	.	.	TGTGCCTCCAGAGCCGACCGGGAGCAGTACTTC	CASRADREQYF
TRBJ2-3	TRBV5-1	.	.	TGCGCCAGCAGCTTGGCCCCGGATGGGTGGGGCACAGATACGCAGTATTTT	CASSLAPDGWGTDTQYF
TRBJ2-5	TRBV30	.	.	TGTGCCTGGGCTGTGGGGGAGACCCAGTACTTC	CAWAVGETQYF
TRBJ2-1	TRBV7-6	TRBD2	.	TGTGCCAGCAGCTTCCTCACGGGGACTAGGCATGAGCAGTTCTTC	CASSFLTGTRHEQFF
TRBJ2-7	TRBV18	.	.	TGTGCCAGCTCACCGGGTGGACCGATTTACGAGCAGTACTTC	CASSPGGPIYEQYF
TRBJ1-2	TRBV5-1	.	.	TGCGCCAGCAGCTCCCTCATCGACGGGAACTATGGCTACACCTTC	CASSSLIDGNYGYTF
TRBJ2-7	TRBV6-5	.	.	TGTGCCAGCAGTTTACAGGGTCCGCGGTACGAGCAGTACTTC	CASSLQGPRYEQYF
TRBJ2-3	TRBV14	TRBD2	.	TGTGCCAGCAGCCAAGTAGCGGGAAAGCAGTATTTT	CASSQVAGKQYF
TRBJ1-5	TRBV12-5	.	.	TGTGCTAGTGGTCCTGACGGCGTTTTTCTGCCCCAGCATTTT	CASGPDGVFLPQHF
TRBJ2-7	TRBV18	TRBD2	.	TGTGCCAGCTCTTCCGGGACTAGAGGCTACGAGCAGTACTTC	CASSSGTRGYEQYF
TRBJ2-7	TRBV7-9	.	.	TGTGCCAGCAGCTTAGACCTTGGCGGAAGCTCCTACGAGCAGTACTTC	CASSLDLGGSSYEQYF
TRBJ1-2	TRBV15	.	.	TGTGCCACCAGCAGAGATGATGACGGGAACTATGGCTACACCTTC	CATSRDDDGNYGYTF
TRBJ2-1	TRBV7-8	TRBD2	.	TGTGCCAGCAGCTCCCTCAGCGGGAGCAATGAGCAGTTCTTC	CASSSLSGSNEQFF
TRBJ1-4	TRBV30	.	few	TGTGCCTGGAGTCTACGCAGTCAAAAACTGTTTTTT	CAWSLRSQKLFF
TRBJ2-3	TRBV6-4	TRBD2	few	TGTGCCAGCAGTGACGGGACTAGCGGCACAGATACGCAGTATTTT	CASSDGTSGTDTQYF
TRBJ1-5	TRBV5-6	.	.	TGTGCCAGCAGCCGATGGGGGGCTTCGAATCAGCCCCAGCATTTT	CASSRWGASNQPQHF
TRBJ1-5	TRBV18	.	.	TGTGCCAGCTCGGATAGCAATCAGCCCCAGCATTTT	CASSDSNQPQHF
TRBJ2-7	TRBV20-1	.	.	TGCAGTGCTAGTTCCGGGGAGCCCTACGAGCAGTACTTC	CSASSGEPYEQYF
TRBJ2-7	TRBV28	TRBD2	once	TGTGCCAGCAGTCCCGGGACTAGCGGCTACGAGCAGTACTTC	CASSPGTSGYEQYF
TRBJ2-1	TRBV12-3/TRBV12-4	.	once	TGTGCCAGCAGTAGGGGTCGGCGCGATGAGCAGTTCTTC	CASSRGRRDEQFF
TRBJ2-2	TRBV9	.	.	TGTGCCAGCAGCGTAGTTAGCACCGGGGAGCTGTTTTTT	CASSVVSTGELFF
TRBJ2-1	TRBV7-3	TRBD2	.	TGTGCCAGCAGCTTAATAGCGGGAGGGCCGGATTACAATGAGCAGTTCTTC	CASSLIAGGPDYNEQFF
TRBJ2-3	TRBV7-2	.	.	TGTGCCAGCAGCCCACTTCGGGGGCTCACAGATACGCAGTATTTT	CASSPLRGLTDTQYF
TRBJ2-2	TRBV5-6	.	few	TGTGCCAGCAGCCAGACGACAGAGGGAGGCACCGGGGAGCTGTTTTTT	CASSQTTEGGTGELFF
TRBJ1-2	TRBV2	.	.	TGTGCCAGCAGGATGGCCCCAGGGTCAACCTATGGCTACACCTTC	CASRMAPGSTYGYTF
TRBJ2-1	TRBV29-1	.	.	TGCAGCGTTGAAGCAGCGGGCGCTGCTTACAATGAGCAGTTCTTC	CSVEAAGAAYNEQFF
TRBJ2-7	TRBV6-1	TRBD2	.	TGTGCCAGCAGTGATAAGGCGGGAGGATCCTACGAGCAGTACTTC	CASSDKAGGSYEQYF
TRBJ2-7	TRBV23-1	.	once	TGCGCCAGCAGTCACTCAGGCGTTTCCTACGAGCAGTACTTC	CASSHSGVSYEQYF
TRBJ1-1	TRBV11-2	.	.	TGTGCCAGCAGCTTAGTGGCGTACACTGAAGCTTTCTTT	CASSLVAYTEAFF
TRBJ2-2	TRBV20-1	.	.	TGCAGTGCTTTTGGGGGCGGGGAGCTGTTTTTT	CSAFGGGELFF
TRBJ2-3	TRBV21-1	.	.	TGTGCCAGCCGAAGGGGGGCAGGGGTGGCAGATACGCAGTATTTT	CASRRGAGVADTQYF
TRBJ2-1	TRBV7-3	.	.	TGTGCCAGCAGCTCCCGACTAAGCGGGTTTACCAATGAGCAGTTCTTC	CASSSRLSGFTNEQFF
TRBJ2-7	TRBV3-1/TRBV3-2	TRBD1	.	TGTGCCAGTTCCGGGACAGGGGCCTCCTACGAGCAGTACTTC	CASSGTGASYEQYF
TRBJ2-7	TRBV7-3	.	few	TGTGCCAGCAGCGGGGGTTCGGACTACGAGCAGTACTTC	CASSGGSDYEQYF
TRBJ2-5	TRBV2	.	.	TGTGCCAGCAGTCCACTAGTGACCGGCGAGACCCAGTACTTC	CASSPLVTGETQYF